This T cell receptor beta chain was sequenced in a study of blood T cell repertoires in COVID-19. The overall study: Whether acute or convalescent, the COVID-19 samples came from the United States, Italy and Spain.

Authors' methods: Reference gene primer amplification in the assay estimated nucleated cell counts. Repertoires were generated with immunoSEQ multiplex PCR, while TCRdb's copy carries only in-frame clones and drops some. Clone size and the V and J calls come from that table; the DNA yielded D and trimming. The table lists around 50,000 clones, 60% to 80% of them singletons. Across 20 to 25 US areas, participants ranged in age from roughly 18 to 89 years. J lost 9 bases, V lost 1 base, and 6 bases had no gene match. CDR3 length: 13 residues. Germline loops: CDR1 GTSNPN, CDR2 SVGIG (reference sequence).

Sequencing used PBMCs or T cells enriched from blood (not recorded which). The TCR was taken from a woman aged 50 to 60 with acute COVID-19. The V call is TRBV30, the J call TRBJ2-1, with 7 bases aligning to TRBD2. The DNA for the CDR3 is TGTGCCTGGAGTGCGGGGCGGGGGTTTGAGCAGTTCTTC. Translation: CAWSAGRGFEQFF.